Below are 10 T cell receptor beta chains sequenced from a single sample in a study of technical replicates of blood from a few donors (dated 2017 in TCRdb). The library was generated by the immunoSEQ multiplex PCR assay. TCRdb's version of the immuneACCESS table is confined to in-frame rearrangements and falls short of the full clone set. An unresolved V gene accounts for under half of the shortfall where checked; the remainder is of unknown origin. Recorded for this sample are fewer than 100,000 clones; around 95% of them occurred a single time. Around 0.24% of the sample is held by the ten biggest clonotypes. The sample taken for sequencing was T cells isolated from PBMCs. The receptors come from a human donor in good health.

The chain's CDR3 is CASSLNLGELFF. The CDR3 region has the DNA TGCGCCAGCAGCTTGAATCTCGGGGAGCTGTTTTTT. This chain joins TRBV5-1 and TRBJ2-2; D uncertain. V was pared by 1 base and J by 7 bases, with 5 bases between. CDR3 length: 12 amino acids. The germline gives CDR1 SGHRS, CDR2 YFSETQ.

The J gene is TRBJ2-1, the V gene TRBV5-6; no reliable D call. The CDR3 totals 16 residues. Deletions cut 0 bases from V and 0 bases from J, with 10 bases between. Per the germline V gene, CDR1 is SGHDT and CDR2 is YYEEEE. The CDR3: CASSLDEHGSYNEQFF. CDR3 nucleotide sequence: TGTGCCAGCAGCTTGGACGAGCACGGCTCCTACAATGAGCAGTTCTTC.

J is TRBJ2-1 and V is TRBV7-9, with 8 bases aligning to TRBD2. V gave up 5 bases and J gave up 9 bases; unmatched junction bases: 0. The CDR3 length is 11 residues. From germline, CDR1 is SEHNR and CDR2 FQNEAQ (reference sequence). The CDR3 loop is CASSAGGEQFF. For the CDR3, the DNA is TGTGCCAGCAGCGCGGGGGGTGAGCAGTTCTTC.

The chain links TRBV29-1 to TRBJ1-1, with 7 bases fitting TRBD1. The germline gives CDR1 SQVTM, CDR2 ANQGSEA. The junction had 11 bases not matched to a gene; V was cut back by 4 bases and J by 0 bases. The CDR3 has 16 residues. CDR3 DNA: TGCAGCGTTGCTCGCAGGGACAGTATTCTGAACACTGAAGCTTTCTTT. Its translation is CSVARRDSILNTEAFF.

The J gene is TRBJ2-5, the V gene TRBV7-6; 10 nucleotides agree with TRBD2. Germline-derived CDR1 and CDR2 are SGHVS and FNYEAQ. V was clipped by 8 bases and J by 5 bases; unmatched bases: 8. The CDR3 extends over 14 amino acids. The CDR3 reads CASASETSGETQYF. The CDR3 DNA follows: TGTGCCAGCGCGTCCGAGACTAGCGGGGAGACCCAGTACTTC.

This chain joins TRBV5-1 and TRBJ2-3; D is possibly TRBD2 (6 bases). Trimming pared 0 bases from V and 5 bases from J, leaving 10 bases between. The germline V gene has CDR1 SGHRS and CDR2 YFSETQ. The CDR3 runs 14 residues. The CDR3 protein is CASSLGDSGDTQYF. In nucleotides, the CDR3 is TGCGCCAGCAGCTTGGGGGACTCTGGAGATACGCAGTATTTT. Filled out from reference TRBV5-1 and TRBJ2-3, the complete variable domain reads KAGVTQTPRYLIKTRGQQVTLSCSPISGHRSVSWYQQTPGQGLQFLFEYFSETQRNKGNFPGRFSGRQFSNSRSEMNVSTLELGDSALYLCASSLGDSGDTQYFGPGTRLTVL.

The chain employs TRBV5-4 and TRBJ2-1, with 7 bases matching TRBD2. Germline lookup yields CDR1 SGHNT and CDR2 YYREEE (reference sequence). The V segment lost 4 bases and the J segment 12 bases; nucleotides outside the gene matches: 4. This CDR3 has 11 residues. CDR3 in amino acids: CASSPGEGQFF. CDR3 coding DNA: TGTGCCAGCAGCCCTGGGGAGGGGCAGTTCTTC.

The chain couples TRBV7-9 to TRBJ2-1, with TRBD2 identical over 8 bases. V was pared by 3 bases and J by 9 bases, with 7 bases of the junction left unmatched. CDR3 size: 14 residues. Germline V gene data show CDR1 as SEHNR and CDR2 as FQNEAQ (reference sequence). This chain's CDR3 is CASSFGGELGEQFF. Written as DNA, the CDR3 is TGTGCCAGCAGCTTCGGGGGGGAGTTAGGTGAGCAGTTCTTC.

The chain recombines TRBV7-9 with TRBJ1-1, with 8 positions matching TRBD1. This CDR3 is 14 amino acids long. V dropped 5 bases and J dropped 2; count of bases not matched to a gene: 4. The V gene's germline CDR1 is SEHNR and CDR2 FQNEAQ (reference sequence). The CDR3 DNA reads TGTGCCAGCAGCGGAGCAGGGGGCAACACTGAAGCTTTCTTT. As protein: CASSGAGGNTEAFF.

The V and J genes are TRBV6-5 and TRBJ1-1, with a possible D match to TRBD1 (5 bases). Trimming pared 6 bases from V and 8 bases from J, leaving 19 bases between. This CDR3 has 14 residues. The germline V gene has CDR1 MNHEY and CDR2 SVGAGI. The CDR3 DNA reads TGTGCCAGCAGACCCAAGGCGGGGTGGGGGGAAGCTTTCTTT. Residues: CASRPKAGWGEAFF.